The TCR beta chain described here comes from a study of monozygotic twins with inflammatory bowel disease. Each CDR3 protein gets one entry in TCRdb, which reprocessed the 5' RACE reads and gives no DNA. The repertoire table contains 400,000 to 500,000 distinct CDR3 sequences. Germline CDR1 is LNHDA and CDR2 is SQIVND (reference sequence). The CDR3 runs to 14 residues. Input material: blood. This sequence joins TRBV19 and TRBJ2-5. The TCR was taken from a human donor with ulcerative colitis or Crohn's disease, or a healthy co-twin of an affected twin (not recorded which). CDR3 loop: CASSIFGGIETQYF.